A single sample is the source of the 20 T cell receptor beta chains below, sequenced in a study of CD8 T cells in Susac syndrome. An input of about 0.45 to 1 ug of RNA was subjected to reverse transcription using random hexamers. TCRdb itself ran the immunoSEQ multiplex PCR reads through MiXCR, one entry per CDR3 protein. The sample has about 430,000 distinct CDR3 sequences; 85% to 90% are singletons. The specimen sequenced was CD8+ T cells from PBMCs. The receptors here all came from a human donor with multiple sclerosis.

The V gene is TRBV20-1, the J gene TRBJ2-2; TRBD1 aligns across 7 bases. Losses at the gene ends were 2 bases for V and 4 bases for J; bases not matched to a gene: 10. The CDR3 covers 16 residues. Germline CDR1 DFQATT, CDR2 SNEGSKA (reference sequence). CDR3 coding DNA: TGCAGTGCTAGAAGAAAGGGGGCTCCAGGCACCGGGGAGCTGTTTTTT. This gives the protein CSARRKGAPGTGELFF.

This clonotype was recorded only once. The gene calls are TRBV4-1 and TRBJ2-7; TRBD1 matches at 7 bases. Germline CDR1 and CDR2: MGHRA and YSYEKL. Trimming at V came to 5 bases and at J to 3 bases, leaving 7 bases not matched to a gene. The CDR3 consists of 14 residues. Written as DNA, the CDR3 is TGCGCCAGCAGCTCCGGGACAGATTACTACGAGCAGTACTTC. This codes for CASSSGTDYYEQYF.

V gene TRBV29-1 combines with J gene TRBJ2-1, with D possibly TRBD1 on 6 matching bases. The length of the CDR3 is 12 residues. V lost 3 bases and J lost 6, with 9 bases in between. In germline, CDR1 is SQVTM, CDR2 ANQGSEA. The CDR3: CSVDEGGNEQFF. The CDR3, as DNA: TGCAGCGTTGATGAAGGGGGCAATGAGCAGTTCTTC.

CDR3 nucleotides: TGTGCCACCCCCTGGGCGAATGAGCAGTTCTTC. Translated: CATPWANEQFF. V usage is TRBV19 and J usage is TRBJ2-1; no clear D. V was clipped by 10 bases and J by 7 bases, with 11 bases between them. CDR3 length equals 11 residues. Germline V gives CDR1 LNHDA, CDR2 SQIVND (reference sequence). Variable domain in full (rest from reference TRBV19 and TRBJ2-1): DGGITQSPKYLFRKEGQNVTLSCEQNLNHDAMYWYRQDPGQGLRLIYYSQIVNDFQKGDIAEGYSVSREKKESFPLTVTSAQKNPTAFYLCATPWANEQFFGPGTRLTVL.

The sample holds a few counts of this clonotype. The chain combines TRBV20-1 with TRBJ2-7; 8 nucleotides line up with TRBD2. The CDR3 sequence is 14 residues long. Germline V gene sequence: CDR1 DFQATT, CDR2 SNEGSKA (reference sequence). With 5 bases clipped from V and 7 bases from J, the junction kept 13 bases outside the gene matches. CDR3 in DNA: TGCAGTGCTCATTCACCGGGACTAGAAGCTGAGCAGTACTTC. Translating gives CSAHSPGLEAEQYF.

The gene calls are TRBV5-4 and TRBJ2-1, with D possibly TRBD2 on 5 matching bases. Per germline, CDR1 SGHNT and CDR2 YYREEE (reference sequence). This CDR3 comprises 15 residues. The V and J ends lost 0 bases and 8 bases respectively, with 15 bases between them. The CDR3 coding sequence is TGTGCCAGCAGCTTGGAGCGTCCTGGGAGTCATGAGCAGTTCTTC. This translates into CASSLERPGSHEQFF.

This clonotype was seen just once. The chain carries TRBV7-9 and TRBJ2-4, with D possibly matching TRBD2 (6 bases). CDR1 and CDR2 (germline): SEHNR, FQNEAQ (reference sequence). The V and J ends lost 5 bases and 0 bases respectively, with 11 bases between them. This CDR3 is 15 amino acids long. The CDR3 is CASSDTGLAKNIQYF. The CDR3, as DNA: TGTGCCAGCAGCGATACGGGACTAGCCAAAAACATTCAGTACTTC.

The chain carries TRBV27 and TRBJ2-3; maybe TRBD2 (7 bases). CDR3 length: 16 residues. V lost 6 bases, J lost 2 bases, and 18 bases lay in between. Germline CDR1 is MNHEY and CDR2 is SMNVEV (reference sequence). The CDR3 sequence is CASSLGGGLDTDTQYF. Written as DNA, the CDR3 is TGTGCCAGCAGCTTGGGAGGGGGGCTTGACACAGATACGCAGTATTTT.

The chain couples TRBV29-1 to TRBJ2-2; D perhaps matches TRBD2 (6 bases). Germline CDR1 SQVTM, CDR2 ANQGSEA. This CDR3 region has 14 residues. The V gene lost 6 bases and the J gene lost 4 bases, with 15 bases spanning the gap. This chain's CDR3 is CSVGGRGGTGELFF. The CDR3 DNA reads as TGCAGCGTGGGCGGACGGGGAGGCACCGGGGAGCTGTTTTTT.

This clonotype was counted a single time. For the CDR3, the DNA is TGTGCCAGCAGTTTTCAGAGCTCCTATAATTCACCCCTCCACTTT. It codes for CASSFQSSYNSPLHF. J is TRBJ1-6 and V is TRBV27; unclear D gene. V lost 3 bases, J lost 0 bases, and 6 bases lay in between. The CDR3 runs to 15 residues. The germline gives CDR1 MNHEY, CDR2 SMNVEV (reference sequence).

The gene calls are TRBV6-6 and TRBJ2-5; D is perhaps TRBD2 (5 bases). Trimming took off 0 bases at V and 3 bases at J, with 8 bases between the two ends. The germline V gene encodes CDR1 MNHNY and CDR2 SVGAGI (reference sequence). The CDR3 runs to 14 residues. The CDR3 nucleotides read TGTGCCAGCAGTTACTCTTTGGGAGAAGAGACCCAGTACTTC. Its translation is CASSYSLGEETQYF.

CDR3 region: CASNKIQGADGYTF. The CDR3 nucleotides are TGTGCCAGCAACAAGATCCAGGGGGCGGATGGCTACACCTTC. The V gene is TRBV6-6, the J gene TRBJ1-2, with TRBD1 matching 8 bases. V was clipped by 7 bases and J by 6 bases; unmatched bases: 10. The CDR3 spans 14 residues. Per the germline V gene, CDR1 is MNHNY and CDR2 is SVGAGI (reference sequence).

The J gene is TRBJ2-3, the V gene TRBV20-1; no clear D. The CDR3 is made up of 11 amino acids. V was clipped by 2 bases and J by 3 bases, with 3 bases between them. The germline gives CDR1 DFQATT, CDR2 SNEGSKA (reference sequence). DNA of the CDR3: TGCAGTGCTAGACCAACAGATACGCAGTATTTT. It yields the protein CSARPTDTQYF.

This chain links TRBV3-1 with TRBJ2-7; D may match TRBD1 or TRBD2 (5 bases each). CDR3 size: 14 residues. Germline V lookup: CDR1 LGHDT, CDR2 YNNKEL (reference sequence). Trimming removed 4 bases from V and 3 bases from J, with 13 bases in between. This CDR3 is CASSLGTADYEQYF. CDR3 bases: TGTGCCAGCAGCCTCGGGACGGCGGACTACGAGCAGTACTTC.

CDR3 nucleotide sequence: TGCAGCGTTGTGTATACTAGCGGATACAATGAGCAGTTCTTC. It specifies CSVVYTSGYNEQFF. The gene calls are TRBV29-1 and TRBJ2-1; 8 bases are a match to TRBD2. V lost 4 bases, J lost 4 bases, and 6 bases stayed unmatched. This CDR3 region has 14 residues. Per the germline V gene, CDR1 is SQVTM and CDR2 is ANQGSEA.

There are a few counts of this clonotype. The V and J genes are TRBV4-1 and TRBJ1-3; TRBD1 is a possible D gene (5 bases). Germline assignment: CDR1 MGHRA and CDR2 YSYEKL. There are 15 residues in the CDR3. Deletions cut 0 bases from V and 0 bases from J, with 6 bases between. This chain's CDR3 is CASSQDGGSGNTIYF. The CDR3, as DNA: TGCGCCAGCAGCCAAGACGGGGGCTCTGGAAACACCATATATTTT.

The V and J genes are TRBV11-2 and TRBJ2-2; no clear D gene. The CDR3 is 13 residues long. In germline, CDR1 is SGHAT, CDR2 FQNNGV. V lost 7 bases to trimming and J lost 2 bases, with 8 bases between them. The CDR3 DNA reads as TGTGCCAGCACCCCCAGAAACACCGGGGAGCTGTTTTTT. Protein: CASTPRNTGELFF.

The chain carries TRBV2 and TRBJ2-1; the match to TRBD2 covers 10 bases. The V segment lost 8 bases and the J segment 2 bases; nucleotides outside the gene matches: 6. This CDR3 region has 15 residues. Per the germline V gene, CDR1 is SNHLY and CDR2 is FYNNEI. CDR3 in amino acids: CASGRLAGTYNEQFF. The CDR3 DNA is TGTGCCAGCGGCAGACTAGCGGGCACCTACAATGAGCAGTTCTTC.

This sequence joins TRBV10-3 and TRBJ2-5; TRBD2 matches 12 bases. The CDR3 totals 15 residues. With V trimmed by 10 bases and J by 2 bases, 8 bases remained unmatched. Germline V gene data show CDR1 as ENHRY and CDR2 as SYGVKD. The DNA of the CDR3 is TGTGCCACCGCACTAGCGGGAGGCCCACAAGAGACCCAGTACTTC. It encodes CATALAGGPQETQYF.

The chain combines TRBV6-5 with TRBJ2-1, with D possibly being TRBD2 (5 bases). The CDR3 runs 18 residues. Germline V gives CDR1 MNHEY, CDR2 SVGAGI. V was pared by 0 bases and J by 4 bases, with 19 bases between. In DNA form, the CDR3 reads TGTGCCAGCAGTTACTCGGGTCTAGCACGAGAAGGTTACAATGAGCAGTTCTTC. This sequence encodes CASSYSGLAREGYNEQFF.